The T cell receptor beta chain described here comes from a study of preoperative IRX-2 immunotherapy in early breast cancer. This table comes from immunoSEQ multiplex PCR, and its TCRdb copy is limited to in-frame clones, with some not included. The sample has around 34,000 clones; about 95% are singletons. The treatment was: preoperative locoregional IRX-2 cytokine immunotherapy. Preoperative locoregional IRX-2 cytokine immunotherapy was tested in the phase Ib source study. V lost 5 bases and J lost 0, with 17 bases in between. This CDR3 contains 17 residues. The V gene's germline CDR1 is SGHAT and CDR2 FQDESV (reference sequence).

The V call is TRBV11-1, the J call TRBJ2-4; tentatively, D is TRBD2 (5 bases). This TCR was recovered from a human donor with breast cancer. This material was acquired from a patient treated with IRX-2 immunotherapy. The CDR3 nucleotides read TGTGCCAGCAGCCCACCCCGACTATCCTTAGCCAAAAACATTCAGTACTTC. It translates to CASSPPRLSLAKNIQYF. The full variable domain, its missing parts supplied by reference TRBV11-1 and TRBJ2-4, is EAEVAQSPRYKITEKSQAVAFWCDPISGHATLYWYRQILGQGPELLVQFQDESVVDDSQLPKDRFSAERLKGVDSTLKIQPAELGDSAMYLCASSPPRLSLAKNIQYFGAGTRLSVL.